This T cell receptor (beta chain) emerged from a study of blood T cell repertoires in COVID-19. Whole-study context: Some COVID-19 samples were acute and others convalescent; all came from the United States, Italy and Spain. T cells, B-cell-depleted T cells, or PBMCs provided the cDNA or gDNA that served as material.

The CDR3 covers 14 residues. Germline assignment: CDR1 ENHRY and CDR2 SYGVKD. Trimming at V came to 4 bases and at J to 3 bases, leaving 2 bases not matched to a gene. Per the authors' pipeline: Nucleated cell counts were estimated from reference gene primer amplification. Profiled with immunoSEQ multiplex PCR; TCRdb holds only in-frame clones, not every one. V, J and clone size are taken as reported in that table, and D and trimming were inferred from the DNA itself. The sample yields 150,000 or so clones, 75% to 90% seen once. This receptor was obtained from a woman in her thirties or forties who had been exposed to COVID-19. Sample: PBMCs or T cells enriched from blood (not recorded which). The rearrangement uses TRBV10-3 and TRBJ2-7, with 11 bases matching TRBD1. The CDR3 spells CAISVGTGGYEQYF. The CDR3 DNA reads TGTGCCATCAGTGTCGGGACAGGGGGCTACGAGCAGTACTTC.